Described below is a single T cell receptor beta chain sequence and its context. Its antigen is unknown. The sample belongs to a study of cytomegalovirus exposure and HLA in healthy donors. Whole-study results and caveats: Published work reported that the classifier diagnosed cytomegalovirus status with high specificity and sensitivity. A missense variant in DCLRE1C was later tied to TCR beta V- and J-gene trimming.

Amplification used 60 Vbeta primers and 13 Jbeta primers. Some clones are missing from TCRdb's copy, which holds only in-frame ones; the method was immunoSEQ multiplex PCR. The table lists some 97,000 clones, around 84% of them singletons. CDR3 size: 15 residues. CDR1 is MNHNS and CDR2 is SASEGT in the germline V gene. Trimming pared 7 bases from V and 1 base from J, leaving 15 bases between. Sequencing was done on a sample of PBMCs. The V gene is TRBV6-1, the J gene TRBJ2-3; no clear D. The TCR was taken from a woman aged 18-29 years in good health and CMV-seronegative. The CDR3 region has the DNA TGTGCCAGCACGCGTCGAAGCGAAGGCACAGATACGCAGTATTTT. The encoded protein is CASTRRSEGTDTQYF.